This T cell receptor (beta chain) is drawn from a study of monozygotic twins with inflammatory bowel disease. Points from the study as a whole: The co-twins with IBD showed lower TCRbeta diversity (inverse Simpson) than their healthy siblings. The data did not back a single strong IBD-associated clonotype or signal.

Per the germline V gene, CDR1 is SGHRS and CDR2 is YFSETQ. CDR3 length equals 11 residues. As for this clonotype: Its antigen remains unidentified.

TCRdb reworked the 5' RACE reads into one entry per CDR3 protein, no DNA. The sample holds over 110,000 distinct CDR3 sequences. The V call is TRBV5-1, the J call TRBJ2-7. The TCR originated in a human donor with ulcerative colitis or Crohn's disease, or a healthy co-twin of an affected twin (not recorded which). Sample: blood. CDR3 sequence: CASSSPYEQYF. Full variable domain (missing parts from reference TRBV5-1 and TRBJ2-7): KAGVTQTPRYLIKTRGQQVTLSCSPISGHRSVSWYQQTPGQGLQFLFEYFSETQRNKGNFPGRFSGRQFSNSRSEMNVSTLELGDSALYLCASSSPYEQYFGPGTRLTVT.